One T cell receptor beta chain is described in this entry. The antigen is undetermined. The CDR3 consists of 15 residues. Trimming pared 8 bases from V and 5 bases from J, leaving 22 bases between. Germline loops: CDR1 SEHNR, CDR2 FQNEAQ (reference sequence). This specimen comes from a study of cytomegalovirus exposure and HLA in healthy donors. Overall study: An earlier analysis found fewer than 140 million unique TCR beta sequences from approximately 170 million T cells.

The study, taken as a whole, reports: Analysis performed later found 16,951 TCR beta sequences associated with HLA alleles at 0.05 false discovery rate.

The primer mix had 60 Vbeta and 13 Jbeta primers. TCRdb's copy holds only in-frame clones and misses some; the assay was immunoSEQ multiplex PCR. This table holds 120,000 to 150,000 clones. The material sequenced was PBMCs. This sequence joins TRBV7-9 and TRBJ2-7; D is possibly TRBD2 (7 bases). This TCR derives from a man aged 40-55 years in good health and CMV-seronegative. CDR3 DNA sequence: TGTGCCAGCCTAAGGGGGGGGCTAGTTTCGAACGAGCAGTACTTC. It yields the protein CASLRGGLVSNEQYF.